Below, 10 T cell receptor beta chains from the same sample are listed, as sequenced in a study of blood T cell repertoires in COVID-19. Profiled with immunoSEQ multiplex PCR; TCRdb holds only in-frame clones, not every one. The sample holds 180,000 or so clones, approximately 89% seen once. Specimen: peripheral blood. These receptors originate from a man aged 35 to 55 with active or convalescent COVID-19.

V usage is TRBV14 and J usage is TRBJ1-5; perhaps TRBD1 as D (6 bases). Trimming shortened V by 8 bases and J by 2 bases, and 19 bases separated the two germline ends. The CDR3 extends over 16 amino acids. Germline values: CDR1 SGHDN, CDR2 FVKESK. The CDR3, as DNA: TGTGCCAGCGGGACACTCCAGCCTTTAGGCAATCAGCCCCAGCATTTT. Its translation: CASGTLQPLGNQPQHF.

V and J are TRBV2 and TRBJ2-3; D not certain. Looked up from germline, CDR1 is SNHLY and CDR2 is FYNNEI. Trimming shortened V by 6 bases and J by 1 base, and 11 bases separated the two germline ends. The CDR3 has 14 residues. CDR3 residues: CASRDTTGTDTQYF. Written as DNA, the CDR3 is TGTGCCAGCAGGGATACTACGGGCACAGATACGCAGTATTTT.

V and J are TRBV9 and TRBJ2-2; 11 nucleotides agree with TRBD1. The germline gives CDR1 SGDLS, CDR2 YYNGEE. The CDR3 runs to 16 residues. J gave up 4 bases and V 4 bases, and 6 bases lay outside the gene matches. The CDR3 is CASSSRTGGLTGELFF. The CDR3, as DNA: TGTGCCAGCAGCTCCAGGACAGGGGGCCTCACCGGGGAGCTGTTTTTT.

The genes are TRBV7-2 and TRBJ2-3; 9 positions match TRBD2. The junction had 11 bases not matched to a gene; V was cut back by 4 bases and J by 6 bases. CDR3 size: 16 residues. Germline loops: CDR1 SGHTA, CDR2 FQGNSA. CDR3 region: CASSSPTSGFPDTQYF. In DNA form, the CDR3 reads TGTGCCAGCAGCTCCCCAACTAGCGGGTTCCCGGATACGCAGTATTTT.

V gene TRBV2 combines with J gene TRBJ2-5; TRBD2 matches at 7 bases. The CDR3 is made up of 15 amino acids. Germline CDR1 SNHLY, CDR2 FYNNEI. Germline trimming cut 6 bases from V and 4 bases from J; bases unmatched to any gene: 11. CDR3: CASRGVGASGETQYF. In DNA form, the CDR3 reads TGTGCCAGCAGGGGGGTAGGGGCTAGCGGAGAGACCCAGTACTTC.

V is TRBV7-6 and J is TRBJ2-7; D gene unclear. This CDR3 is built from 11 residues. Germline CDR1 and CDR2: SGHVS and FNYEAQ. V gave up 5 bases and J gave up 3 bases, with 5 bases separating them. CDR3 region: CASSPGYEQYF. The CDR3 nucleotides read TGTGCCAGCAGCCCGGGCTACGAGCAGTACTTC.

The gene calls are TRBV14 and TRBJ2-3; the match to TRBD1 covers 8 bases. With V trimmed by 4 bases and J by 4 bases, 10 bases remained unmatched. The CDR3 is 16 residues long. Looked up from germline, CDR1 is SGHDN and CDR2 is FVKESK. The CDR3 is CASSRHPDRVSDTQYF. The CDR3 region has the DNA TGTGCCAGCAGCCGACACCCGGACAGGGTGTCAGATACGCAGTATTTT.

This chain connects TRBV5-4 to TRBJ2-3; D is perhaps TRBD2 (6 bases). V shed 0 bases and J shed 0 bases, with 17 bases lying between them. Germline CDR1 is SGHNT and CDR2 is YYREEE (reference sequence). The CDR3 loop spans 18 amino acids. The CDR3 loop reads CASSLARERALSTDTQYF. The CDR3 region has the DNA TGTGCCAGCAGCTTGGCTAGGGAGCGGGCCCTTAGCACAGATACGCAGTATTTT.

V usage is TRBV4-1 and J usage is TRBJ1-6, with 9 bases lining up with TRBD1. Per the germline V gene, CDR1 is MGHRA and CDR2 is YSYEKL. The V segment lost 4 bases and the J segment 8 bases; nucleotides outside the gene matches: 6. CDR3 length: 15 amino acids. CDR3 loop: CASSLGQGNHSPLHF. DNA of the CDR3: TGCGCCAGCAGCCTAGGACAGGGGAATCATTCACCCCTCCACTTT.

The chain employs TRBV7-2 and TRBJ1-2; the D gene is possibly TRBD1 (5 bases). This CDR3 is built from 15 residues. Germline CDR1 and CDR2: SGHTA and FQGNSA. Trimming cost V 5 bases and J 0 bases, with 13 bases left between them. CDR3 protein: CASSPGHPANYGYTF. In nucleotides, the CDR3 is TGTGCCAGCAGCCCCGGACACCCGGCTAACTATGGCTACACCTTC.